Listed here are 20 T cell receptor beta chains from one sample, sequenced in a study of blood T cell repertoires in COVID-19. The table came from immunoSEQ multiplex PCR; TCRdb's copy has only in-frame clones and leaves some out. The sample shows about 150,000 clones, approximately 84% of them seen only once. The sequenced material came from peripheral blood. All receptors come from a human donor in a cohort sampled during active COVID-19.

J is TRBJ2-7 and V is TRBV20-1; TRBD1 is a possible D gene (6 bases). V gave up 8 bases and J gave up 5 bases, with 10 bases separating them. Germline-derived CDR1 and CDR2 are DFQATT and SNEGSKA (reference sequence). The CDR3 consists of 10 residues. CDR3: CSQNRDEQYV. CDR3 DNA sequence: TGCAGTCAAAACAGGGACGAGCAGTACGTC.

Here the CDR3 DNA reads TGTGCCAGCAGGCTGACAGGGGTGACTGAAGCTTTCTTT. It is translated as CASRLTGVTEAFF. The V gene is TRBV12-3 or TRBV12-4, the J gene TRBJ1-1; the match to TRBD1 covers 8 bases. This CDR3 has 13 residues. V lost 6 bases, J lost 5 bases, and 5 bases stayed unmatched.

This clone was detected a few times. The chain is built from TRBV4-3 and TRBJ1-1; 7 bases are shared with TRBD1. This CDR3 region has 14 residues. Germline loops: CDR1 LGHNA, CDR2 YSLEER. J gave up 8 bases and V 3 bases, and 9 bases lay outside the gene matches. The CDR3 sequence is CASSQSGQSTEAFF. The CDR3 DNA follows: TGCGCCAGCAGCCAGTCGGGACAGTCCACCGAAGCTTTCTTT.

The V call is TRBV27, the J call TRBJ2-7; TRBD1 agrees at 7 bases. CDR1 MNHEY and CDR2 SMNVEV come from the germline V gene (reference sequence). The V segment lost 7 bases and the J segment 3 bases; nucleotides outside the gene matches: 12. The CDR3 has 15 residues. The CDR3 sequence: CASKGGDRDFYEQYF. The CDR3 DNA is TGTGCCAGCAAGGGCGGAGACAGGGATTTCTACGAGCAGTACTTC.

The genes are TRBV6-2 or TRBV6-3 and TRBJ1-5; D gene uncertain. In germline, CDR1 is MNHEY, CDR2 SVGEGT. The CDR3 runs to 13 residues. Trimming stripped 5 bases from V and 6 bases from J, with 11 bases between. CDR3 region: CASSPSGLQPQHF. Written as DNA, the CDR3 is TGTGCCAGCAGTCCATCAGGTCTTCAGCCCCAGCATTTT.

The chain is built from TRBV6-5 and TRBJ1-2; tentatively, D is TRBD1 (6 bases). With 6 bases removed from V and 2 bases from J, the gap between germline ends came to 13 bases. Germline V gene sequence: CDR1 MNHEY, CDR2 SVGAGI. The CDR3 contains 14 residues. The CDR3: CASSQNRVNYGYTF. CDR3 coding DNA: TGTGCCAGCAGCCAAAACAGGGTAAACTATGGCTACACCTTC.

The chain recombines TRBV5-4 with TRBJ2-2, with D possibly TRBD2 on 5 matching bases. Trimming left V 4 bases short and J 2 bases short, with 6 bases between. The CDR3 consists of 13 residues. From germline, CDR1 is SGHNT and CDR2 YYREEE (reference sequence). In DNA form, the CDR3 reads TGTGCCAGCAGCACGGGAAACACCGGGGAGCTGTTTTTT. It encodes CASSTGNTGELFF.

The chain recombines TRBV9 with TRBJ2-3; D is possibly TRBD1 (5 bases). CDR1 and CDR2 from the germline V gene are SGDLS and YYNGEE. V dropped 3 bases and J dropped 1 base, with 12 bases sitting between them. The CDR3 sequence is 15 residues long. In nucleotides, the CDR3 is TGTGCCAGCAGCGCCCTTGGGGCCGGCACAGATACGCAGTATTTT. It codes for CASSALGAGTDTQYF.

This chain joins TRBV28 and TRBJ1-2, with TRBD1 matching over 8 bases. The germline gives CDR1 MDHEN, CDR2 SYDVKM. The CDR3 is 18 residues long. The J segment lost 0 bases and the V segment lost 2 bases, leaving 11 bases of the junction unmatched. As DNA, the CDR3 is TGTGCCAGCAGTTTAAGCCCCCCAAACAGGGGGACTAACTATGGCTACACCTTC. Translating it yields CASSLSPPNRGTNYGYTF.

The chain has TRBV18 and TRBJ1-6, with a weak D call TRBD1 (5 bases). V was cut by 3 bases and J by 8 bases, with 8 bases left in between. Germline V gene lookup returns CDR1 KGHSH and CDR2 LQKENI. There are 13 residues in the CDR3. CDR3 sequence (DNA): TGTGCCAGCTCACCGACGGGGGATTCACCCCTCCACTTT. This encodes CASSPTGDSPLHF. The full variable domain, with the rest looked up from reference TRBV18 and TRBJ1-6, is NAGVMQNPRHLVRRRGQEARLRCSPMKGHSHVYWYRQLPEEGLKFMVYLQKENIIDESGMPKERFSAEFPKEGPSILRIQQVVRGDSAAYFCASSPTGDSPLHFGNGTRLTVT.

This chain joins TRBV12-5 and TRBJ2-1; 8 bases map to TRBD1. CDR3 length: 14 amino acids. Germline V gives CDR1 LGHNT, CDR2 FRNRAP. J gave up 9 bases and V 2 bases, and 6 bases lay outside the gene matches. Written as DNA, the CDR3 is TGTGCTAGTGGTTTGAGCAGGGGGCGAGGTGAGCAGTTCTTC. Translated: CASGLSRGRGEQFF.

The rearrangement uses TRBV29-1 and TRBJ2-1; D perhaps matches TRBD2 (5 bases). The CDR3 is made up of 14 amino acids. V lost 0 bases and J lost 9, with 15 bases in between. Germline V gene lookup returns CDR1 SQVTM and CDR2 ANQGSEA. The CDR3 loop reads CSVEDGYGVGEQFF. In DNA, the CDR3 is TGCAGCGTTGAAGATGGGTACGGGGTGGGTGAGCAGTTCTTC.

The gene calls are TRBV24-1 and TRBJ2-2; 8 nucleotides align to TRBD1. The V gene end was trimmed by 4 bases and the J gene end by 4 bases; junction bases not matched to a gene: 1. The length of the CDR3 is 14 residues. The germline V gene has CDR1 KGHDR and CDR2 SFDVKD. DNA of the CDR3: TGTGCCACCAGTGACACAGGGGGCACCGGGGAGCTGTTTTTT. Protein product: CATSDTGGTGELFF.

This chain links TRBV5-1 with TRBJ1-5; D unclear. The CDR3 totals 15 residues. The germline V gene encodes CDR1 SGHRS and CDR2 YFSETQ. V dropped 0 bases and J dropped 0 bases, with 7 bases sitting between them. The CDR3 reads CASSLVGDSNQPQHF. The CDR3 DNA reads TGCGCCAGCAGCTTGGTGGGCGATAGCAATCAGCCCCAGCATTTT.

This chain uses TRBV19 with TRBJ1-1; maybe TRBD1 (6 bases). The CDR3 covers 15 residues. The germline V gene has CDR1 LNHDA and CDR2 SQIVND (reference sequence). V shed 7 bases and J shed 0 bases, with 15 bases lying between them. The CDR3 nucleotides read TGTGCCAGTATCCCAGGGGAGACACTGAACACTGAAGCTTTCTTT. Amino acid sequence: CASIPGETLNTEAFF.

The chain couples TRBV6-5 to TRBJ2-1; the D gene is possibly TRBD1 (5 bases). This CDR3 is built from 14 residues. The V end lost 3 bases, the J end lost 5 bases, and 11 bases lay between the germline ends. The V gene's germline CDR1 is MNHEY and CDR2 SVGAGI. CDR3 nucleotide sequence: TGTGCCAGCAGTTATACAGGACCTCACAATGAGCAGTTCTTC. Its translation: CASSYTGPHNEQFF.

V gene TRBV10-3 combines with J gene TRBJ2-1, with TRBD2 matching 10 bases. The CDR3 runs 17 residues. Per the germline V gene, CDR1 is ENHRY and CDR2 is SYGVKD. J gave up 7 bases and V 0 bases, and 9 bases lay outside the gene matches. The CDR3 here is CAISESSGLAGVNEQFF. Written as DNA, the CDR3 is TGTGCCATCAGTGAGTCCAGTGGGCTAGCGGGAGTTAATGAGCAGTTCTTC.

This sequence joins TRBV10-3 and TRBJ1-6; D not certain. CDR1 is ENHRY and CDR2 is SYGVKD in the germline V gene. The CDR3 spans 13 residues. V gave up 6 bases and J gave up 7 bases, with 10 bases separating them. CDR3 loop: CAIRPGPNSPLHF. The CDR3 DNA sequence: TGTGCCATCAGGCCAGGTCCCAATTCACCCCTCCACTTT.

The V gene is TRBV27, the J gene TRBJ1-1; 8 positions agree with TRBD1. Germline CDR1 and CDR2: MNHEY and SMNVEV (reference sequence). Germline trimming cut 5 bases from V and 0 bases from J; bases unmatched to any gene: 2. The length of the CDR3 is 14 residues. The CDR3 bases are TGTGCCAGCAGTCGGACAGGGATGAACACTGAAGCTTTCTTT. It codes for CASSRTGMNTEAFF.

The CDR3: CASSQAGGPSDEQFF. The CDR3, as DNA: TGTGCCAGCAGCCAGGCGGGAGGGCCATCGGATGAGCAGTTCTTC. The rearrangement links TRBV7-3 to TRBJ2-1, with 9 positions matching TRBD2. The CDR3 is 15 amino acids. The germline gives CDR1 SGHTA, CDR2 FQGTGA. J gave up 8 bases and V 5 bases, and 10 bases lay outside the gene matches.